The T cell receptor beta chain under discussion was sequenced for a study of TIL therapy for anti-PD-1-resistant metastatic lung cancer. Overall study context: Median tumor mutation burden was approximately 1.5 mutations per megabase. General observations from the study: Compared with baseline intratumoral T cells, expanded TIL cultures were more clonal and less diverse (roughly 6.3% vs 31%).

Turning to this clone: Its antigen is unidentified.

Documented time point: pre-treatment sample, taken before nivolumab and TIL therapy. The tumor samples were excised metastases, mostly pleural nodules or supraclavicular lymph nodes. The immunoSEQ assay was v3. TCRdb's copy holds only in-frame clones and misses some; the assay was immunoSEQ multiplex PCR. The sample lists approximately 92,000 clones, about two thirds seen once, with roughly 11% in the top ten. Source: tumor tissue, taken at baseline. The receptor's source is a person between 30 and 80 years old with non-small cell lung cancer.

The CDR3 DNA is TGTGCCAGCTCCGCGGACAGGGGGAAATCCTACGAGCAGTACTTC. Translation gives CASSADRGKSYEQYF. This chain uses TRBV18 with TRBJ2-7; 10 bases agree with TRBD1. The CDR3 has 15 amino acids. V lost 6 bases and J lost 1; bases outside the gene matches: 6. Germline V gene lookup returns CDR1 KGHSH and CDR2 LQKENI.